These 21 T cell receptor beta chains were sequenced from one sample in a study of shared clonotypes between healthy human individuals. Profiled with immunoSEQ multiplex PCR; TCRdb holds only in-frame clones, not every one. Of 2,500,000 or so clones listed, around 92% are singletons. The specimen was naive CD4+ T cells from PBMCs. Specified subset: CD45RA+ positively selected. The receptor set was obtained from a man aged 18 to 30 in good health. Some clones in this sample may be carry-over from other donors' samples.

The rearrangement joins TRBV28 to TRBJ2-4, with 12 nucleotides matching TRBD1. CDR1 MDHEN and CDR2 SYDVKM come from the germline V gene. The CDR3 consists of 18 residues. The V gene end was trimmed by 6 bases and the J gene end by 1 base; junction bases not matched to a gene: 10. The CDR3 DNA sequence: TGTGCCAGCAGCCCGGGACAGGGGGCTTTTGTGGCCAAAAACATTCAGTACTTC. It yields the protein CASSPGQGAFVAKNIQYF. Supplemented by reference TRBV28 and TRBJ2-4, the full variable domain reads DVKVTQSSRYLVKRTGEKVFLECVQDMDHENMFWYRQDPGLGLRLIYFSYDVKMKEKGDIPEGYSVSREKKERFSLILESASTNQTSMYLCASSPGQGAFVAKNIQYFGAGTRLSVL.

The chain is built from TRBV4-1 and TRBJ1-2; tentative D call: TRBD1 (6 bases). CDR3 size: 15 residues. V dropped 1 base and J dropped 4 bases, with 13 bases sitting between them. Looked up from germline, CDR1 is MGHRA and CDR2 is YSYEKL. CDR3: CASSQGTVGGYGYTF. The CDR3 coding sequence is TGCGCCAGCAGCCAAGGGACCGTAGGGGGCTATGGCTACACCTTC.

The gene calls are TRBV4-2 and TRBJ1-1, with 9 nucleotides matching TRBD1. Per germline, CDR1 LGHNA and CDR2 YNFKEQ. V lost 8 bases, J lost 2 bases, and 12 bases stayed unmatched. The CDR3 runs to 16 residues. CDR3 in amino acids: CASLGAGTGSNTEAFF. CDR3 bases: TGTGCCAGCTTGGGGGCCGGGACAGGGTCTAACACTGAAGCTTTCTTT.

This clone was seen a handful of times. Other DNA sequences in this specimen translate into the identical CDR3. The chain joins TRBV7-9 to TRBJ2-1, with D unresolved. Germline CDR1 and CDR2: SEHNR and FQNEAQ (reference sequence). V was trimmed by 8 bases and J by 0 bases, leaving 2 bases between them. The CDR3 consists of 11 residues. The CDR3 sequence: CASGSYNEQFF. The CDR3 nucleotides are TGTGCCAGCGGCTCCTACAATGAGCAGTTCTTC. Based on the CDR3 plus reference TRBV7-9 and TRBJ2-1, the full variable domain is DTGVSQNPRHKITKRGQNVTFRCDPISEHNRLYWYRQTLGQGPEFLTYFQNEAQLEKSRLLSDRFSAERPKGSFSTLEIQRTEQGDSAMYLCASGSYNEQFFGPGTRLTVL.

In DNA form, the CDR3 reads TGTGCCAGCAGTCCCCGGACAGGGGTTCTGAATGAGCAGTTCTTC. Translation: CASSPRTGVLNEQFF. The chain recombines TRBV28 with TRBJ2-1; 9 bases are shared with TRBD1. Unmatched junction bases numbered 9, after V lost 5 bases and J lost 7 bases. Germline values: CDR1 MDHEN, CDR2 SYDVKM. The CDR3 contains 15 residues.

V usage is TRBV15 and J usage is TRBJ2-1, with D unclear. Between the trimmed V and J ends, which lost 0 bases and 0 bases, there was a span of 12 bases. The CDR3 consists of 17 residues. Germline assignment: CDR1 LNHNV and CDR2 YYDKDF (reference sequence). The CDR3 coding sequence is TGTGCCACCAGCAGAGATTCGGCACGTAGCTCCTACAATGAGCAGTTCTTC. It encodes CATSRDSARSSYNEQFF.

CDR3 in DNA: TGCGCCAGCAGCTGGGACAGGGCCACAGATACGCAGTATTTT. Translation gives CASSWDRATDTQYF. V usage is TRBV5-1 and J usage is TRBJ2-3; 9 bases fit TRBD1. The trim removed 3 bases at V and 2 bases at J, leaving 1 base unmatched. Germline V gene data show CDR1 as SGHRS and CDR2 as YFSETQ. The CDR3 loop spans 14 amino acids.

This clone showed up just once. The chain recombines TRBV30 with TRBJ2-1; D might be TRBD2 (6 bases). Looked up from germline, CDR1 is GTSNPN and CDR2 is SVGIG (reference sequence). The CDR3 contains 13 residues. Deletions cut 4 bases from V and 4 bases from J, with 11 bases between. The CDR3 DNA sequence: TGTGCCTGGATTGGGACTTGGTACAATGAGCAGTTCTTC. This codes for CAWIGTWYNEQFF.

The rearrangement joins TRBV28 to TRBJ2-5; D possibly uses TRBD1 or TRBD2 (7 bases each). The germline CDR1 and CDR2 sequences are MDHEN and SYDVKM. V lost 5 bases to trimming and J lost 4 bases, with 23 bases between them. The CDR3 has 17 residues. The CDR3 DNA sequence: TGTGCCAGCAGTCCCGCGGGGGCTAGGGGGCAGAGAGAGACCCAGTACTTC. Translated: CASSPAGARGQRETQYF.

The genes are TRBV7-3 and TRBJ2-1; 10 bases are a match to TRBD2. CDR1 is SGHTA, CDR2 FQGTGA, per germline. CDR3 length: 18 amino acids. The ends lost 1 base at V and 10 bases at J; junction bases unmatched: 16. For the CDR3, the DNA is TGTGCCAGCAGCTTAAACAAGCGTGGGCTAGCGGGAGTGTGGGAGCAGTTCTTC. It translates to CASSLNKRGLAGVWEQFF. Complete variable domain (other parts from reference TRBV7-3 and TRBJ2-1): GAGVSQTPSNKVTEKGKYVELRCDPISGHTALYWYRQSLGQGPEFLIYFQGTGAADDSGLPNDRFFAVRPEGSVSTLKIQRTERGDSAVYLCASSLNKRGLAGVWEQFFGPGTRLTVL.

V is TRBV28 and J is TRBJ2-3; 8 bases match TRBD2. The V segment lost 3 bases and the J segment 8 bases; nucleotides outside the gene matches: 7. The CDR3 runs to 14 residues. Germline loops: CDR1 MDHEN, CDR2 SYDVKM. The CDR3, as DNA: TGTGCCAGCAGTTTGGATCTAGCGGGCGGTACGCAGTATTTT. This translates into CASSLDLAGGTQYF.

The CDR3 here is CASSLYNFFGGNYNEQFF. CDR3 DNA sequence: TGTGCCAGCAGCTTATATAACTTTTTCGGGGGGAACTACAATGAGCAGTTCTTC. The chain carries TRBV11-2 and TRBJ2-1; 7 positions match TRBD2. The CDR3 is 18 residues long. J was trimmed by 3 bases and V by 2 bases; bases with no gene match: 13. Germline CDR1 is SGHAT and CDR2 is FQNNGV.

J is TRBJ1-1 and V is TRBV5-8, with D unresolved. Between the trimmed V and J ends, which lost 1 base and 1 base, there was a span of 5 bases. Per the germline V gene, CDR1 is SGHTS and CDR2 is YDEGEE. The CDR3 is made up of 13 amino acids. The CDR3 loop is CASSLSRNTEAFF. The CDR3, as DNA: TGTGCCAGCAGCTTGTCTAGGAACACTGAAGCTTTCTTT.

The CDR3 protein is CASSLSGGRRADTQYF. CDR3 DNA: TGTGCCAGCAGCCTGTCTGGTGGGAGAAGGGCAGATACGCAGTATTTT. This sequence joins TRBV5-6 and TRBJ2-3; D possibly corresponds to TRBD2 (5 bases). The germline gives CDR1 SGHDT, CDR2 YYEEEE. CDR3 length: 16 residues. Trimming removed 4 bases from V and 4 bases from J, with 19 bases in between. The entire variable domain, with the rest obtained from reference TRBV5-6 and TRBJ2-3, is as follows: DAGVTQSPTHLIKTRGQQVTLRCSPKSGHDTVSWYQQALGQGPQFIFQYYEEEERQRGNFPDRFSGHQFPNYSSELNVNALLLGDSALYLCASSLSGGRRADTQYFGPGTRLTVL.

The V and J genes are TRBV15 and TRBJ2-3; either TRBD1 or TRBD2 may supply D (5 bases each). Trimming stripped 4 bases from V and 6 bases from J, with 23 bases between. Per germline, CDR1 LNHNV and CDR2 YYDKDF (reference sequence). The CDR3 length is 17 residues. The CDR3 loop is CATSNPIWDRSWDTQYF. For the CDR3, the DNA is TGTGCCACCAGCAACCCGATCTGGGACCGCTCGTGGGATACGCAGTATTTT.

As to this clone: Other nucleotide sequences in the sample specify the same CDR3. The chain links TRBV9 to TRBJ2-5, with 7 bases lining up with TRBD2. V gave up 2 bases and J gave up 5 bases; unmatched junction bases: 6. The CDR3 totals 14 residues. Germline-derived CDR1 and CDR2 are SGDLS and YYNGEE. Here the CDR3 reads CASSVAGVGETQYF. The CDR3 coding sequence is TGTGCCAGCAGCGTGGCGGGAGTGGGGGAGACCCAGTACTTC.

V usage is TRBV25-1 and J usage is TRBJ2-6; D is unclear. Germline loops: CDR1 MGHDK, CDR2 SYGVNS. The V end was cut by 4 bases, the J end by 2 bases, with 6 bases between. The length of the CDR3 is 14 residues. The CDR3 region has the DNA TGTGCCAGCAGTGTGGGGACTGGGGCCAACGTCCTGACTTTC. This codes for CASSVGTGANVLTF.

The chain couples TRBV2 to TRBJ1-1; tentative D call: TRBD1 (6 bases). The CDR3 is 15 residues long. V gave up 1 base and J gave up 5 bases, with 14 bases separating them. Germline CDR1 SNHLY, CDR2 FYNNEI. CDR3 DNA: TGTGCCAGCAGTGAAGGGGCAGGGGAATGGACTGAAGCTTTCTTT. This sequence encodes CASSEGAGEWTEAFF.

The J gene is TRBJ2-1, the V gene TRBV15; D is possibly TRBD2 (5 bases). Trimming pared 3 bases from V and 6 bases from J, leaving 15 bases between. The germline gives CDR1 LNHNV, CDR2 YYDKDF (reference sequence). CDR3 length equals 15 residues. The CDR3 here is CATSSLLFGVNEQFF. The CDR3, as DNA: TGTGCCACCAGCAGCTTACTTTTCGGGGTCAATGAGCAGTTCTTC.

The gene calls are TRBV23-1 and TRBJ2-1, with 16 positions matching TRBD2. TRBV23-1 is designated an ORF whose function remains uncertain. After removal of 5 bases from V and 2 bases from J, the junction contained 9 bases not matched to a gene. The CDR3 is 19 residues long. Here the CDR3 reads CASSGGGTSGRGPYNEQFF. As DNA, the CDR3 is TGCGCCAGCAGTGGCGGCGGGACTAGCGGGAGGGGACCCTACAATGAGCAGTTCTTC.

This clone was counted only a few times. J is TRBJ1-2 and V is TRBV7-2; D ambiguous. V was pared by 1 base and J by 2 bases, with 8 bases between. Germline CDR1 reads SGHTA; CDR2 reads FQGNSA. The CDR3 extends over 14 amino acids. For the CDR3, the DNA is TGTGCCAGCAGCTTAGAAGTCGGGAACTATGGCTACACCTTC. Its translation: CASSLEVGNYGYTF.